The 19 T cell receptor beta chains in this list originate from one sample, sequenced in a study of glioma-infiltrating T cells after dendritic cell vaccination. The time point was: after dendritic cell vaccination, including at tumor progression/relapse. Clones were sequenced by immunoSEQ multiplex PCR, and TCRdb holds only the in-frame ones, with some missing. The table records approximately 99,000 clones, less than 90% of them present only once. The sample was blood, taken after dendritic cell vaccination. Receptors originate from a human donor with glioblastoma.

This clone was picked up a small number of times. The rearrangement joins TRBV23-1 to TRBJ2-7; TRBD1 is a possible D gene (6 bases). TRBV23-1 is an ORF, with its function uncertain. The length of the CDR3 is 19 residues. V was pared by 11 bases and J by 4 bases, with 36 bases between. This CDR3 is CADMDSRRTSLLSRYEQYF. Written as DNA, the CDR3 is TGCGCCGATATGGACAGCAGACGAACGAGCCTTCTGAGCAGATACGAGCAGTACTTC.

This rearrangement joins TRBV20-1 to TRBJ2-1; D possibly corresponds to TRBD2 (5 bases). The germline V gene encodes CDR1 DFQATT and CDR2 SNEGSKA (reference sequence). CDR3 length: 10 amino acids. Trimming stripped 3 bases from V and 10 bases from J, with 7 bases between. CDR3 amino acids: CSARRGEQFF. The DNA for the CDR3 is TGCAGTGCTAGGAGAGGGGAGCAGTTCTTC.

This clone was seen a single time. This chain joins TRBV7-3 and TRBJ2-1, with D tentatively TRBD1 (5 bases). This CDR3 spans 13 amino acids. Germline V gene sequence: CDR1 SGHTA, CDR2 FQGTGA. The V end was cut by 4 bases, the J end by 10 bases, with 14 bases between. The CDR3: CASSYLDQGEQFF. CDR3 DNA: TGTGCCAGCAGCTACCTAGATCAGGGCGAGCAGTTCTTC.

This clone was observed a few times. The V gene is TRBV5-1, the J gene TRBJ2-5; TRBD2 matches at 8 bases. CDR3 length: 15 residues. Trimming at V came to 0 bases and at J to 11 bases, leaving 12 bases not matched to a gene. The germline gives CDR1 SGHRS, CDR2 YFSETQ. For the CDR3, the DNA is TGCGCCAGCAGCTTGGGGACCGGGGGGGCCGCGGAGCAGTACTTC. It codes for CASSLGTGGAAEQYF.

J is TRBJ1-1 and V is TRBV18; D not certain. Trimming cost V 3 bases and J 2 bases, with 13 bases left between them. CDR3 length: 15 residues. Germline values: CDR1 KGHSH, CDR2 LQKENI. The CDR3 DNA is TGTGCCAGCTCACCTAAGACGGGAGCAAACACTGAAGCTTTCTTT. Amino acids: CASSPKTGANTEAFF.

V usage is TRBV9 and J usage is TRBJ2-5, with 15 positions matching TRBD2. V shed 3 bases, J shed 5 bases, and the junction held 8 bases outside the gene matches. This CDR3 comprises 17 residues. Germline values: CDR1 SGDLS, CDR2 YYNGEE. DNA for the CDR3: TGTGCCAGCAGCGGGACTAGCGGGGGGGCTAGTTCGGAGACCCAGTACTTC. The encoded protein is CASSGTSGGASSETQYF.

J is TRBJ2-3 and V is TRBV5-1; 12 bases line up with TRBD2. V lost 4 bases and J lost 11; bases outside the gene matches: 14. Per germline, CDR1 SGHRS and CDR2 YFSETQ. The CDR3 is made up of 16 amino acids. CDR3 bases: TGCGCCAGCAGCCCTGGGACTAGCGGGCGAGGGGCAATGCAGTATTTT. Translating it yields CASSPGTSGRGAMQYF.

The chain has TRBV6-5 and TRBJ2-1; possible D gene TRBD2, 5 bases. CDR3 length: 15 amino acids. V was shortened by 2 bases and J by 5 bases, with 13 bases between the two germline ends. Germline V CDR1 and CDR2: MNHEY, SVGAGI. Here the CDR3 reads CASSYKPLAHNEQFF. In DNA form, the CDR3 reads TGTGCCAGCAGTTACAAGCCTTTAGCGCACAATGAGCAGTTCTTC.

In nucleotides, the CDR3 is TGTGCCAGCAGTATCCTACTAGCGGGAGAACGCGGGGAGCTGTTTTTT. Amino acids: CASSILLAGERGELFF. The rearrangement joins TRBV27 to TRBJ2-2; TRBD2 matches at 11 bases. The V and J ends lost 5 bases and 7 bases, in that order; junction bases with no gene match: 9. Germline lookup yields CDR1 MNHEY and CDR2 SMNVEV (reference sequence). The CDR3 runs 16 residues.

The chain couples TRBV14 to TRBJ1-1; 7 bases align to TRBD1. Trimming removed 6 bases from V and 0 bases from J; junction bases left unmatched: 4. Germline V gene lookup returns CDR1 SGHDN and CDR2 FVKESK. The CDR3 is 14 residues long. The CDR3 DNA reads as TGTGCCAGCAGGCACAGGGGCCTGAACACTGAAGCTTTCTTT. Its protein product is CASRHRGLNTEAFF.

The gene calls are TRBV2 and TRBJ1-4; a weak D match, TRBD1 (5 bases). The CDR3 has 16 residues. Per germline, CDR1 SNHLY and CDR2 FYNNEI. V gave up 5 bases and J gave up 3 bases, with 16 bases separating them. The CDR3 DNA reads as TGTGCCAGCAGTTTTCTATCAGGGAGGGCTAATGAAAAACTGTTTTTT. Translated, it gives CASSFLSGRANEKLFF.

This clone was found a few times. This chain links TRBV11-2 with TRBJ2-7; 11 nucleotides match TRBD2. This CDR3 is built from 15 residues. V lost 0 bases, J lost 13 bases, and 11 bases stayed unmatched. Germline CDR1 and CDR2: SGHAT and FQNNGV. The CDR3 region has the DNA TGTGCCAGCAGCTTAGATCAACTAGCGGGAGTGTCTAGATACTTC. It translates to CASSLDQLAGVSRYF.

The rearrangement joins TRBV5-1 to TRBJ2-3; 8 nucleotides line up with TRBD2. Germline-derived CDR1 and CDR2 are SGHRS and YFSETQ. V was pared by 0 bases and J by 3 bases, with 3 bases of the junction left unmatched. The CDR3 has 15 residues. CDR3 bases: TGCGCCAGCAGCTTGGGATTAGCGGGAACAGATACGCAGTATTTT. Translation: CASSLGLAGTDTQYF.

The chain uses TRBV5-4 and TRBJ2-7; D unresolved. The germline CDR1 and CDR2 sequences are SGHNT and YYREEE (reference sequence). The CDR3 runs 12 residues. The ends were cut back, 5 bases at V and 1 base at J, with 7 bases in the middle. CDR3 sequence (DNA): TGTGCCAGCAGTCTGGCTTCCTACGAGCAGTACTTC. As protein: CASSLASYEQYF. Full variable domain (rest looked up from reference TRBV5-4 and TRBJ2-7): ETGVTQSPTHLIKTRGQQVTLRCSSQSGHNTVSWYQQALGQGPQFIFQYYREEENGRGNFPPRFSGLQFPNYSSELNVNALELDDSALYLCASSLASYEQYFGPGTRLTVT.

This rearrangement joins TRBV6-4 to TRBJ2-2; weak D call: TRBD1 (5 bases). This CDR3 is built from 13 residues. The V end was cut by 4 bases, the J end by 7 bases, with 10 bases between. Germline V gives CDR1 MRHNA, CDR2 SNTAGT. CDR3: CASSGTFGGELFF. The CDR3 coding sequence is TGTGCCAGCAGTGGGACATTTGGCGGGGAGCTGTTTTTT.

The genes are TRBV28 and TRBJ2-7, with D unresolved. Germline V gives CDR1 MDHEN, CDR2 SYDVKM. The V gene lost 3 bases and the J gene lost 2 bases, with 8 bases spanning the gap. The CDR3 length is 13 residues. In DNA, the CDR3 is TGTGCCAGCAGTTTTTTGACTCCCTACGAGCAGTACTTC. It yields the protein CASSFLTPYEQYF.

The chain recombines TRBV19 with TRBJ2-7; 8 nucleotides agree with TRBD1. Germline CDR1 is LNHDA and CDR2 is SQIVND (reference sequence). Losses at the gene ends were 5 bases for V and 5 bases for J; bases not matched to a gene: 8. CDR3 length: 14 amino acids. The CDR3 loop reads CASSVRGRNHEQYF. CDR3 nucleotide sequence: TGTGCCAGTAGTGTCAGGGGGCGGAACCACGAGCAGTACTTC.

This clone came up a few times. The rearrangement uses TRBV6-6 and TRBJ2-7; 9 bases agree with TRBD1. The CDR3 consists of 14 residues. With V trimmed by 8 bases and J by 3 bases, 8 bases remained unmatched. CDR1 and CDR2 (germline): MNHNY, SVGAGI (reference sequence). This CDR3 reads CASASGTGFYEQYF. For the CDR3, the DNA is TGTGCCAGCGCCTCCGGGACAGGGTTCTACGAGCAGTACTTC.

V gene TRBV7-9 combines with J gene TRBJ1-2; a weak D match, TRBD1 (6 bases). V was cut by 5 bases and J by 5 bases, with 15 bases left in between. This CDR3 has 14 amino acids. Looked up from germline, CDR1 is SEHNR and CDR2 is FQNEAQ (reference sequence). CDR3 DNA: TGTGCCAGCAGCCGGACAGCCAGCAAGTATGGCTACACCTTC. It yields the protein CASSRTASKYGYTF. Looking up the rest from reference TRBV7-9 and TRBJ1-2 gives the full variable domain: DTGVSQNPRHKITKRGQNVTFRCDPISEHNRLYWYRQTLGQGPEFLTYFQNEAQLEKSRLLSDRFSAERPKGSFSTLEIQRTEQGDSAMYLCASSRTASKYGYTFGSGTRLTVV.